The clone carrying this TCR beta chain was found many times. This CDR3 region has 16 residues. CDR1 and CDR2 (germline): SQVTM, ANQGSEA. V trimming: 7 bases; J trimming: 3 bases; junction bases outside the gene matches: 13. This sample was included in a study of T-cell reconstitution after alpha-beta-depleted transplantation in children. Unique molecular identifiers were built into the TCRbeta library. TCRdb independently ran MiXCR on the PCR reads; one entry per CDR3 protein. The sample lists almost 500,000 distinct CDR3 sequences; under 15% were seen once. Source: PBMCs from the stem cell graft donor, taken from the stem cell graft. The chain combines TRBV29-1 with TRBJ2-1, with 9 bases fitting TRBD2. This TCR derives from a human donor who donated a stem cell graft to a child with combined immunodeficiency. The CDR3 protein is CSGIAGEGWYYNEQFF. The CDR3 nucleotides are TGCAGCGGAATAGCGGGAGAAGGGTGGTACTACAATGAGCAGTTCTTC.